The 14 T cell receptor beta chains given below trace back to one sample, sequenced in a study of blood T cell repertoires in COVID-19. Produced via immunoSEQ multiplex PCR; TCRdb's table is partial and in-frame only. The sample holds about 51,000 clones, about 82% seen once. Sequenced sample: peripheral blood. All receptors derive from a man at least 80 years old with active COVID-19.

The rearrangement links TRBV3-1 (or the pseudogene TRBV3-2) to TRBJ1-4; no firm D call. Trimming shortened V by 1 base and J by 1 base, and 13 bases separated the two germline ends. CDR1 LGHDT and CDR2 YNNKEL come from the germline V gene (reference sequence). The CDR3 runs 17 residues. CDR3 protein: CASSQAARGRTNEKLFF. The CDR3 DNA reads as TGTGCCAGCAGCCAAGCAGCCCGGGGTAGAACTAATGAAAAACTGTTTTTT.

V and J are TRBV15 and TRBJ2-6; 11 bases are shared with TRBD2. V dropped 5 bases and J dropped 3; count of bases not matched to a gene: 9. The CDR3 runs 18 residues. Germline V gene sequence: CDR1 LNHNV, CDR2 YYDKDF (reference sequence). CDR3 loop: CATSRISLAGGGANVLTF. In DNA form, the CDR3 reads TGTGCCACCAGCCGAATTAGCCTAGCGGGAGGTGGGGCCAACGTCCTGACTTTC.

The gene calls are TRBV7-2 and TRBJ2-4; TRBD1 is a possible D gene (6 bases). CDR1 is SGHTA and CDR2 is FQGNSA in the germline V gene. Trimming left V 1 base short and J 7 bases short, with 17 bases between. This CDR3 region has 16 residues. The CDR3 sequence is CASSLDRGQGFNIQYF. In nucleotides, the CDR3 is TGTGCCAGCAGCTTAGATCGCGGCCAGGGGTTTAACATTCAGTACTTC.

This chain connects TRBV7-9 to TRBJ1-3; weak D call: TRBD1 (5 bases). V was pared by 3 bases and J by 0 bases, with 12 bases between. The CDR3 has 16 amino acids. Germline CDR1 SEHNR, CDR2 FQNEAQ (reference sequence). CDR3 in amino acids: CASSLDPGISGNTIYF. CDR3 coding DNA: TGTGCCAGCAGCTTGGACCCAGGGATCTCTGGAAACACCATATATTTT.

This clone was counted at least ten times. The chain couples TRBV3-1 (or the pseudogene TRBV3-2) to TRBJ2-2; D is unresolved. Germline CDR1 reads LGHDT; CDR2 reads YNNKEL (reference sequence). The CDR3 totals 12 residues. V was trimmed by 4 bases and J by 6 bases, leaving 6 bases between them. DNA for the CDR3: TGTGCCAGCAGCCTAGCCCCCGGGGAGCTGTTTTTT. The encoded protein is CASSLAPGELFF.

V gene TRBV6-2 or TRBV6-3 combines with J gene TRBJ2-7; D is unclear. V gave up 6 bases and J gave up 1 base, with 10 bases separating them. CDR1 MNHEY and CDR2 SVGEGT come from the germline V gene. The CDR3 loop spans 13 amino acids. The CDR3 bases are TGTGCCAGCAGCCATGACACGTCCTACGAGCAGTACTTC. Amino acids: CASSHDTSYEQYF.

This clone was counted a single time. The CDR3 loop is CASSQTSGGETQYF. As DNA, the CDR3 is TGTGCCAGCAGCCAGACTAGCGGAGGGGAGACCCAGTACTTC. This chain joins TRBV9 and TRBJ2-5, with TRBD2 identical over 9 bases. CDR1 is SGDLS, CDR2 YYNGEE, per germline. The length of the CDR3 is 14 residues. Losses at the gene ends were 4 bases for V and 5 bases for J; bases not matched to a gene: 6. Full variable domain (outside the CDR3, taken from reference TRBV9 and TRBJ2-5): DSGVTQTPKHLITATGQRVTLRCSPRSGDLSVYWYQQSLDQGLQFLIQYYNGEERAKGNILERFSAQQFPDLHSELNLSSLELGDSALYFCASSQTSGGETQYFGPGTRLLVL.

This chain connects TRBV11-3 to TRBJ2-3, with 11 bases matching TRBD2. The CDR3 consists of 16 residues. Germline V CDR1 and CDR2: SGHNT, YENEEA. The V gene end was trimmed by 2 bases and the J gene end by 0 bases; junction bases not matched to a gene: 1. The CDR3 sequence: CASSLRTSGSTDTQYF. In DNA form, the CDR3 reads TGTGCCAGCAGCTTAAGGACTAGCGGGAGCACAGATACGCAGTATTTT.

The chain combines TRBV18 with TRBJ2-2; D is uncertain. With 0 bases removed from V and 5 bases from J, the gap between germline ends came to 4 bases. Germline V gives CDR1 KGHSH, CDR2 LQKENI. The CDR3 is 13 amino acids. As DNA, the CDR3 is TGTGCCAGCTCACCACCAACAACCGGGGAGCTGTTTTTT. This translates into CASSPPTTGELFF. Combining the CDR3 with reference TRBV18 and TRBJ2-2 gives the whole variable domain NAGVMQNPRHLVRRRGQEARLRCSPMKGHSHVYWYRQLPEEGLKFMVYLQKENIIDESGMPKERFSAEFPKEGPSILRIQQVVRGDSAAYFCASSPPTTGELFFGEGSRLTVL.

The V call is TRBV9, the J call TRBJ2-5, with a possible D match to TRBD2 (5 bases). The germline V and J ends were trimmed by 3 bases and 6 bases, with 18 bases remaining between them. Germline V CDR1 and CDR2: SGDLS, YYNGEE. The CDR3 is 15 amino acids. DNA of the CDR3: TGTGCCAGCAGCGATGAGGGAACCCCCCGGAAGACCCAGTACTTC. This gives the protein CASSDEGTPRKTQYF.

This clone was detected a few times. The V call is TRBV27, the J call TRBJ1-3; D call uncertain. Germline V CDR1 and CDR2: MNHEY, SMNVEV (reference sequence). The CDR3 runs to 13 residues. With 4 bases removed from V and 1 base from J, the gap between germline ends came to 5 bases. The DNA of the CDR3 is TGTGCCAGCAGTTCACAGTCTGGAAACACCATATATTTT. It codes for CASSSQSGNTIYF.

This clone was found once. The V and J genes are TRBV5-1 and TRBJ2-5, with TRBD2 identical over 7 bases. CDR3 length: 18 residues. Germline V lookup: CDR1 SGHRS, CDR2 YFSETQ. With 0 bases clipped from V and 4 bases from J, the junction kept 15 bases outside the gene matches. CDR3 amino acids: CASSLGGASGRGRETQYF. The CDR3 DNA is TGCGCCAGCAGCTTGGGGGGTGCTAGCGGCCGAGGTAGAGAGACCCAGTACTTC.

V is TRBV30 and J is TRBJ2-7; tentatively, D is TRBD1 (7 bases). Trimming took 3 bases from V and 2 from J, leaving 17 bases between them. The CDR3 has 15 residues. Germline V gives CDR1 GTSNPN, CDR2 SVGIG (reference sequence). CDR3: CAWRIRRGPTYEQYF. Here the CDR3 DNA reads TGTGCCTGGAGGATTAGGAGGGGGCCAACCTACGAGCAGTACTTC.

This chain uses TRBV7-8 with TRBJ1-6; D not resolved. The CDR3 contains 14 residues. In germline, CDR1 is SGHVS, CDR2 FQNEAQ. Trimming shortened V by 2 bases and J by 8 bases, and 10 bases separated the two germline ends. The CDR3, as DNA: TGTGCCAGCAGCTTAAACAACCGGGATTCACCCCTCCACTTT. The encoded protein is CASSLNNRDSPLHF.